The text below deals with one T cell receptor (beta chain). Method: immunoSEQ multiplex PCR; TCRdb's copy keeps in-frame clones and lacks some. The sample includes around 2,500 clones, over 80% of them seen just once. Germline V gives CDR1 SGHKS, CDR2 YYEKEE (reference sequence). The CDR3 loop spans 13 amino acids. Trimming stripped 0 bases from V and 5 bases from J, with 9 bases between. This specimen comes from a study of somatic mutations in cytotoxic T cells in rheumatoid arthritis. This receptor was identified in a woman in her sixties or seventies with rheumatoid arthritis. Sequenced sample: CD8+ T cells sorted from blood. This sequence joins TRBV5-5 and TRBJ2-7, with D tentatively TRBD1 (5 bases). CDR3 loop: CASSLAGKNEQYF. The CDR3 DNA reads TGTGCCAGCAGCTTGGCAGGGAAGAACGAGCAGTACTTC.